The clone carrying this T cell receptor (beta chain) was counted only a few times. Germline assignment: CDR1 LGHDT and CDR2 YNNKEL (reference sequence). V was clipped by 1 base and J by 4 bases, with 16 bases between them. There are 16 residues in the CDR3. The data stem from a study of human T cells and chemical hapten exposure. Regarding time point: healthy volunteer bleed at 6 weeks. Sequencing started from total RNA isolated from unfractionated whole blood. TCRdb reanalysed the RACE reads using MiXCR and keeps one entry per CDR3 protein. The sample yields 44,000 or so distinct CDR3 sequences, 3% to 4% seen once.

The chain recombines TRBV3-1 with TRBJ1-2, with D possibly TRBD1 on 6 matching bases. The sequence came from a human donor in good health. Some clones in this sample may be carry-over from other donors' samples. Material for sequencing was whole blood. The CDR3 reads CASSQVVGGPAYGYTF. CDR3 DNA: TGTGCCAGCAGCCAAGTGGTCGGGGGGCCGGCCTATGGCTACACCTTC.